What follows are 22 T cell receptor beta chains derived from one specimen sequenced in a study of T cell repertoires in cytomegalovirus infection. TCRdb re-analysed the reads in MiXCR, keeping a single row per CDR3 protein. The sample consists of around 630,000 distinct CDR3 sequences, roughly 26% of them appearing once. Specimen: CD8+ T cells from PBMCs. These receptors all stem from a human donor in good health (CMV status not recorded). Some clones in this sample may be carry-over from other donors' samples.

The chain combines TRBV12-3 or TRBV12-4 with TRBJ2-1; 9 bases align to TRBD2. This CDR3 region has 15 residues. V lost 5 bases and J lost 5; bases outside the gene matches: 7. As DNA, the CDR3 is TGTGCCAGCAGTAGAAGACTAGCGGATGACAATGAGCAGTTCTTC. Protein sequence: CASSRRLADDNEQFF.

The chain employs TRBV20-1 and TRBJ2-1, with D perhaps matching TRBD1 (5 bases). CDR1 and CDR2 from the germline V gene are DFQATT and SNEGSKA (reference sequence). The CDR3 runs to 15 residues. V was pared by 6 bases and J by 2 bases, with 17 bases between. The CDR3 region is CSAPRPGNPYNEQFF. CDR3 bases: TGCAGTGCCCCGCGCCCAGGGAATCCCTACAATGAGCAGTTCTTC.

V and J are TRBV6-6 and TRBJ2-5; D is perhaps TRBD1 (5 bases). With 2 bases removed from V and 5 bases from J, the gap between germline ends came to 15 bases. The CDR3 has 15 residues. From germline, CDR1 is MNHNY and CDR2 SVGAGI (reference sequence). CDR3 residues: CASSYIDSPRETQYF. CDR3 bases: TGTGCCAGCAGTTACATCGACAGCCCGCGGGAGACCCAGTACTTC.

This clonotype was recorded at least ten times. CDR3 nucleotides: TGTGCCAGCAGCTTAGAGGCACCTTTTATTGGCACAGATACGCAGTATTTT. This sequence encodes CASSLEAPFIGTDTQYF. The chain couples TRBV7-2 to TRBJ2-3, with no clear D. This CDR3 comprises 17 residues. The V gene lost 1 base and the J gene lost 1 base, with 15 bases spanning the gap. Germline CDR1 is SGHTA and CDR2 is FQGNSA.

This clonotype was picked up a small number of times. DNA of the CDR3: TGTGCCAGCAGCGCGGGTGGGGACCTCAACACTGAAGCTTTCTTT. This codes for CASSAGGDLNTEAFF. This rearrangement joins TRBV2 to TRBJ1-1; D perhaps matches TRBD1 (5 bases). This CDR3 has 15 residues. Germline V lookup: CDR1 SNHLY, CDR2 FYNNEI. V shed 6 bases and J shed 2 bases, with 16 bases lying between them.

This clonotype was counted between two and nine times. J is TRBJ2-7 and V is TRBV6-6; D may match TRBD1 or TRBD2 (5 bases each). The germline gives CDR1 MNHNY, CDR2 SVGAGI (reference sequence). This CDR3 has 17 residues. V lost 5 bases and J 2 bases, leaving 22 bases between the germline ends. The CDR3 here is CASSPGTDPQSTYEQYF. CDR3 DNA sequence: TGTGCCAGCAGTCCCGGGACGGACCCTCAATCGACCTACGAGCAGTACTTC.

This clonotype was observed at least ten times. The chain links TRBV7-9 to TRBJ2-7; no definite D call. The germline V gene encodes CDR1 SEHNR and CDR2 FQNEAQ (reference sequence). The V gene lost 7 bases and the J gene lost 2 bases, with 9 bases spanning the gap. The CDR3 consists of 12 residues. The CDR3 is CASTSGPYEQYF. The CDR3 DNA reads as TGTGCCAGCACCTCTGGACCCTACGAGCAGTACTTC.

Here the CDR3 DNA reads TGTGCCAGCAGCTCACAGGGATCGAACACTGAAGCTTTCTTT. Its translation is CASSSQGSNTEAFF. V is TRBV5-5 and J is TRBJ1-1, with D maybe TRBD1 (6 bases). The CDR3 has 14 residues. The germline V gene encodes CDR1 SGHKS and CDR2 YYEKEE (reference sequence). Trimming pared 3 bases from V and 1 base from J, leaving 10 bases between. The complete variable domain, with remaining parts taken from reference TRBV5-5 and TRBJ1-1, reads DAGVTQSPTHLIKTRGQQVTLRCSPISGHKSVSWYQQVLGQGPQFIFQYYEKEERGRGNFPDRFSARQFPNYSSELNVNALLLGDSALYLCASSSQGSNTEAFFGQGTRLTVV.

This clonotype was picked up one time. CDR3 in amino acids: CASSHPGTGGYEQYF. CDR3 DNA: TGTGCCAGCAGCCACCCCGGGACAGGGGGCTACGAGCAGTACTTC. The chain couples TRBV7-6 to TRBJ2-7, with 11 bases lining up with TRBD1. CDR1 is SGHVS, CDR2 FNYEAQ, per germline. This CDR3 contains 15 residues. The ends lost 5 bases at V and 3 bases at J; junction bases unmatched: 6.

This chain uses TRBV29-1 with TRBJ1-2, with 7 bases identical to TRBD1. V lost 7 bases to trimming and J lost 8 bases; unmatched junction nucleotides: 10. CDR3 length: 12 residues. Per the germline V gene, CDR1 is SQVTM and CDR2 is ANQGSEA. This CDR3 is CSAPQGWDGYTF. The DNA for the CDR3 is TGCAGCGCACCACAGGGGTGGGACGGCTACACCTTC.

The V and J genes are TRBV6-1 and TRBJ1-2; TRBD1 is a possible D gene (5 bases). The V end was cut by 7 bases, the J end by 4 bases, with 13 bases between. Per germline, CDR1 MNHNS and CDR2 SASEGT. The CDR3 length is 13 residues. DNA of the CDR3: TGTGCCAGCACGACGGGGCTTGTCTATGGCTACACCTTC. Encoded protein: CASTTGLVYGYTF.

The V gene is TRBV2, the J gene TRBJ2-1; 7 positions match TRBD1. V lost 5 bases to trimming and J lost 0 bases; unmatched junction nucleotides: 4. CDR3 length: 15 amino acids. Germline assignment: CDR1 SNHLY and CDR2 FYNNEI. CDR3 in amino acids: CASSSTGISYNEQFF. As DNA, the CDR3 is TGTGCCAGCAGTTCGACAGGGATCTCCTACAATGAGCAGTTCTTC.

The rearrangement links TRBV15 to TRBJ2-1, with 9 bases that match TRBD1. V lost 10 bases and J lost 5; bases outside the gene matches: 3. This CDR3 spans 12 amino acids. CDR1 is LNHNV and CDR2 is YYDKDF in the germline V gene (reference sequence). The CDR3 bases are TGTGCCATAAGGGACAGGGACAATGAGCAGTTCTTC. It yields the protein CAIRDRDNEQFF.

Only a few counts were recorded for this clonotype. The V and J genes are TRBV28 and TRBJ2-2; no clear D gene. The germline gives CDR1 MDHEN, CDR2 SYDVKM. Trimming stripped 4 bases from V and 4 bases from J, with 13 bases between. This CDR3 contains 15 residues. The CDR3 loop reads CASSSDTEGTGELFF. The CDR3 DNA reads TGTGCCAGCAGTTCCGACACCGAAGGCACCGGGGAGCTGTTTTTT. The full variable domain, its missing parts supplied by reference TRBV28 and TRBJ2-2, is DVKVTQSSRYLVKRTGEKVFLECVQDMDHENMFWYRQDPGLGLRLIYFSYDVKMKEKGDIPEGYSVSREKKERFSLILESASTNQTSMYLCASSSDTEGTGELFFGEGSRLTVL.

A remark on this clonotype: This may come from a read error, since a much larger clone is one base off. The rearrangement uses TRBV12-3 or TRBV12-4 and TRBJ2-7, with TRBD1 identical over 7 bases. The length of the CDR3 is 12 residues. With 4 bases clipped from V and 6 bases from J, the junction kept 3 bases outside the gene matches. CDR3 nucleotides: TGTGCCAGCAGTTCCGACAGGGTCGAGCAGTACTTC. Its protein is CASSSDRVEQYF.

This clonotype occurred a few times. The CDR3 DNA is TGTGCCAGCAGCCCCCAGGTCGGAGGCACTGAAGCTTTCTTT. This sequence encodes CASSPQVGGTEAFF. The chain employs TRBV14 and TRBJ1-1; the D is unclear. CDR1 is SGHDN and CDR2 is FVKESK in the germline V gene. The V gene lost 4 bases and the J gene lost 4 bases, with 13 bases spanning the gap. CDR3 size: 14 residues. Full variable domain (outside the CDR3, taken from reference TRBV14 and TRBJ1-1): EAGVTQFPSHSVIEKGQTVTLRCDPISGHDNLYWYRRVMGKEIKFLLHFVKESKQDESGMPNNRFLAERTGGTYSTLKVQPAELEDSGVYFCASSPQVGGTEAFFGQGTRLTVV.

Note on this clonotype: Germline is not matched at one junction end, which may reflect a read error. This chain links TRBV12-3 or TRBV12-4 with TRBJ2-1; 7 nucleotides match TRBD1. CDR3 length equals 10 residues. In nucleotides, the CDR3 is TGTGCCAGCTTGACAGGGAGATTGGTCTTC. As protein: CASLTGRLVF.

On this clonotype itself: Being one base from a much bigger clone, this may be a read error. The chain uses TRBV6-1 and TRBJ1-4; D gene uncertain. This CDR3 spans 11 amino acids. Trimming left V 6 bases short and J 10 bases short, with 9 bases between. Germline assignment: CDR1 MNHNS and CDR2 SASEGT. The CDR3 DNA follows: TGTGCCAGCAGGGAATGGGGAAAACTGTTTTTT. It encodes CASREWGKLFF.

There are a few counts of this clonotype. Here the CDR3 reads CASRGLETTVPKTYNEQFF. CDR3 bases: TGTGCCAGCAGAGGATTAGAGACTACCGTTCCTAAGACCTACAATGAGCAGTTCTTC. This chain joins TRBV11-3 and TRBJ2-1, with a possible D match to TRBD2 (5 bases). Germline lookup yields CDR1 SGHNT and CDR2 YENEEA. The CDR3 length is 19 residues. V was clipped by 6 bases and J by 2 bases, with 26 bases between them.

Turning to this clonotype: At one end the junction does not follow the germline gene, possibly because of a read error. This chain joins TRBV7-9 and TRBJ1-4; tentative D call: TRBD1 (6 bases). Germline assignment: CDR1 SEHNR and CDR2 FQNEAQ (reference sequence). The CDR3 contains 17 residues. CDR3 DNA sequence: TGTGTCAGCAGCCGGATTGACTACAGGGCGCTGGATGAAAAACTGTTTTTT. Its translation: CVSSRIDYRALDEKLFF.

This chain links TRBV12-3 or TRBV12-4 with TRBJ1-4; weak D call: TRBD1 (5 bases). The CDR3 runs to 15 residues. The V end was cut by 5 bases, the J end by 6 bases, with 16 bases between. CDR3 nucleotide sequence: TGTGCCAGCAGTGACGCGGGACTAAGGGATGAAAAACTGTTTTTT. This translates into CASSDAGLRDEKLFF.

This clonotype was seen many times. The chain couples TRBV7-8 to TRBJ2-3; D may correspond to TRBD1 or TRBD2 (5 bases each). Germline V CDR1 and CDR2: SGHVS, FQNEAQ. The CDR3 consists of 16 residues. V was trimmed by 5 bases and J by 3 bases, leaving 18 bases between them. The CDR3 reads CASSGRDQGITDTQYF. The CDR3 DNA follows: TGTGCCAGCAGCGGACGGGATCAGGGAATTACAGATACGCAGTATTTT.